The 22 T cell receptor beta chains reported below all come from one sample, sequenced in a study of T cell repertoires in cytomegalovirus infection. Each CDR3 protein gets one entry after TCRdb re-called the reads with MiXCR. The table shows about 360,000 distinct CDR3 sequences, with around 18% occurring only once. Source material: PBMCs. All receptors derive from a human donor in good health (CMV status not recorded). Some clones in this sample may be carry-over from other donors' samples.

Only a few counts were recorded for this clonotype. V usage is TRBV5-1 and J usage is TRBJ1-5; 12 bases are shared with TRBD1. The length of the CDR3 is 15 residues. J gave up 6 bases and V 2 bases, and 3 bases lay outside the gene matches. Germline loops: CDR1 SGHRS, CDR2 YFSETQ. CDR3 nucleotide sequence: TGCGCCAGCAGCTTCGGGACAGGGGGCGTTCAGCCCCAGCATTTT. It codes for CASSFGTGGVQPQHF.

This sequence joins TRBV27 and TRBJ2-7; D gene uncertain. The CDR3 length is 13 residues. The germline CDR1 and CDR2 sequences are MNHEY and SMNVEV (reference sequence). V lost 0 bases and J lost 6, with 9 bases in between. CDR3: CASSLSGDGEQYF. The CDR3 coding sequence is TGTGCCAGCAGTTTATCGGGCGACGGCGAGCAGTACTTC.

This clonotype was observed a few times. The chain has TRBV4-1 and TRBJ1-3; unclear D gene. V was cut by 5 bases and J by 0 bases, with 11 bases left in between. Germline V gene sequence: CDR1 MGHRA, CDR2 YSYEKL. The CDR3 extends over 15 amino acids. In DNA, the CDR3 is TGCGCCAGCAGCATCCGTTATATCTCTGGAAACACCATATATTTT. It is translated as CASSIRYISGNTIYF.

On this clonotype: A much more abundant neighbour one base away suggests this may be a read error. The J gene is TRBJ2-1, the V gene TRBV10-3; D not certain. With 4 bases removed from V and 9 bases from J, the gap between germline ends came to 19 bases. CDR1 and CDR2 (germline): ENHRY, SYGVKD. The CDR3 loop spans 15 amino acids. The DNA for the CDR3 is TGTGCCATCAGTGCTGGGTGGCGAGGTGTCATTGAGCAGTTCTTC. Translated: CAISAGWRGVIEQFF.

This clonotype has a handful of counts. This rearrangement joins TRBV5-1 to TRBJ1-2; D gene unclear. The V end was cut by 0 bases, the J end by 7 bases, with 13 bases between. Germline-derived CDR1 and CDR2 are SGHRS and YFSETQ. This CDR3 has 14 amino acids. The CDR3 reads CASSLGSVSGGYTF. The CDR3 nucleotides are TGCGCCAGCAGCTTGGGTTCGGTTAGTGGTGGCTACACCTTC.

This clonotype was picked up many times. The V gene is TRBV7-2, the J gene TRBJ1-2, with a possible D match to TRBD1 (6 bases). The CDR3 is 15 amino acids. Germline CDR1 SGHTA, CDR2 FQGNSA. V was pared by 0 bases and J by 5 bases, with 13 bases between. CDR3 DNA: TGTGCCAGCAGCTTAGCAGCGGGGGCGGGGTATGGCTACACCTTC. Its translation is CASSLAAGAGYGYTF.

This clonotype was detected many times. The J gene is TRBJ1-6, the V gene TRBV7-8; maybe TRBD1 (6 bases). Germline-derived CDR1 and CDR2 are SGHVS and FQNEAQ. V dropped 7 bases and J dropped 9 bases, with 19 bases sitting between them. This CDR3 has 15 residues. The CDR3 spells CASTSGGGLRSPLHF. CDR3 bases: TGTGCCAGCACCTCCGGGGGGGGCTTACGTTCACCCCTCCACTTT.

This clonotype was recorded at least ten times. The gene calls are TRBV7-2 and TRBJ2-5, with D unclear. Per germline, CDR1 SGHTA and CDR2 FQGNSA. The CDR3 sequence is 14 residues long. Trimming took 0 bases from V and 5 from J, leaving 10 bases between them. Here the CDR3 reads CASSLASGPETQYF. The DNA for the CDR3 is TGTGCCAGCAGCTTAGCGTCTGGGCCGGAGACCCAGTACTTC. Complete variable domain (other parts from reference TRBV7-2 and TRBJ2-5): GAGVSQSPSNKVTEKGKDVELRCDPISGHTALYWYRQSLGQGLEFLIYFQGNSAPDKSGLPSDRFSAERTGGSVSTLTIQRTQQEDSAVYLCASSLASGPETQYFGPGTRLLVL.

This clonotype appeared many times. This chain connects TRBV12-3 or TRBV12-4 to TRBJ2-7, with D possibly TRBD2 on 5 matching bases. This CDR3 is 14 amino acids long. V shed 1 base and J shed 3 bases, with 10 bases lying between them. The CDR3 region has the DNA TGTGCCAGCAGTTTAGGGGCTAGCAGCTACGAGCAGTACTTC. This gives the protein CASSLGASSYEQYF.

This clonotype was seen ten or more times. The V gene is TRBV28, the J gene TRBJ1-2; 9 bases align to TRBD1. Germline CDR1 MDHEN, CDR2 SYDVKM. J lost 4 bases, V lost 4 bases, and 1 base had no gene match. The CDR3 consists of 13 residues. As DNA, the CDR3 is TGTGCCAGCAGTTCGGGACAGGGCTATGGCTACACCTTC. Protein: CASSSGQGYGYTF.

This clonotype turned up a few times. CDR3 residues: CASIGGHAGTQYF. Written as DNA, the CDR3 is TGTGCCAGCATCGGCGGCCACGCGGGTACGCAGTATTTT. The chain carries TRBV6-6 and TRBJ2-3; the D gene is possibly TRBD2 (5 bases). The CDR3 totals 13 residues. V was clipped by 7 bases and J by 8 bases, with 16 bases between them. CDR1 and CDR2 from the germline V gene are MNHNY and SVGAGI (reference sequence).

The rearrangement joins TRBV20-1 to TRBJ2-7; D unclear. This CDR3 contains 13 residues. Germline V CDR1 and CDR2: DFQATT, SNEGSKA (reference sequence). The V gene lost 3 bases and the J gene lost 3 bases, with 12 bases spanning the gap. The CDR3, as DNA: TGCAGTGCTAGGCGATGGCAGAACTACGAGCAGTACTTC. The encoded protein is CSARRWQNYEQYF.

The chain recombines TRBV20-1 with TRBJ2-5; TRBD1 is a possible D gene (6 bases). The CDR3 has 14 residues. Trimming left V 2 bases short and J 0 bases short, with 10 bases between. Looked up from germline, CDR1 is DFQATT and CDR2 is SNEGSKA (reference sequence). The CDR3 loop is CSARTDRYQETQYF. For the CDR3, the DNA is TGCAGTGCTAGAACAGACAGGTACCAAGAGACCCAGTACTTC.

This sequence joins TRBV6-1 and TRBJ1-2; no clear D gene. Trimming left V 5 bases short and J 5 bases short, with 15 bases between. The CDR3 has 14 amino acids. Germline CDR1 reads MNHNS; CDR2 reads SASEGT. Here the CDR3 reads CASSYRITEYGYTF. Here the CDR3 DNA reads TGTGCCAGCAGTTACCGGATAACGGAGTATGGCTACACCTTC.

Many counts were recorded for this clonotype. Germline and junction disagree at one end, which may indicate a read error. This sequence joins TRBV7-2 and TRBJ2-1; D is undetermined. The length of the CDR3 is 12 residues. Germline CDR1 reads SGHTA; CDR2 reads FQGNSA. The CDR3 DNA follows: TGTGCCAGCAGCTTAGAGGGTGCGACCCAAACATTC. Protein sequence: CASSLEGATQTF.

Note on this clonotype: Being one base from a much bigger clone, this may be a read error. The chain combines TRBV7-2 with TRBJ2-1; TRBD1 agrees at 9 bases. Germline V gene sequence: CDR1 SGHTA, CDR2 FQGNSA. CDR3 length: 13 residues. With V trimmed by 3 bases and J by 11 bases, 5 bases remained unmatched. CDR3 amino acids: CASSLGQGGQQFF. The CDR3 DNA reads as TGTGCCAGCAGCTTGGGACAGGGTGGTCAGCAGTTCTTC.

This clonotype was seen a handful of times. The J gene is TRBJ2-3, the V gene TRBV2; 11 bases are shared with TRBD2. Germline V lookup: CDR1 SNHLY, CDR2 FYNNEI. This CDR3 spans 17 amino acids. V shed 6 bases and J 3 bases; nucleotides not matched to a gene: 11. CDR3: CASRRGLLAGATDTQYF. The DNA for the CDR3 is TGTGCCAGCAGAAGGGGGCTACTAGCGGGGGCGACAGATACGCAGTATTTT.

The chain has TRBV18 and TRBJ1-1, with 7 bases matching TRBD1. V lost 6 bases and J lost 4; bases outside the gene matches: 8. In germline, CDR1 is KGHSH, CDR2 LQKENI. This CDR3 comprises 14 residues. This CDR3 reads CASSQATGATEAFF. For the CDR3, the DNA is TGTGCCAGCTCCCAAGCTACAGGGGCCACTGAAGCTTTCTTT.

This clonotype came up a few times. V is TRBV7-2 and J is TRBJ1-5, with 7 bases that match TRBD1. Germline lookup yields CDR1 SGHTA and CDR2 FQGNSA. J lost 3 bases, V lost 5 bases, and 13 bases had no gene match. The CDR3 has 17 residues. CDR3 nucleotide sequence: TGTGCCAGCAGCCCTCAGGGGGGTCAAGGGGTCAATCAGCCCCAGCATTTT. It yields the protein CASSPQGGQGVNQPQHF.

This clonotype was detected a few times. This chain joins TRBV7-9 and TRBJ2-2; D is uncertain. Trimming removed 8 bases at V and 1 base at J, with 20 bases between. Germline CDR1 SEHNR, CDR2 FQNEAQ (reference sequence). This CDR3 is 17 amino acids long. The CDR3 region has the DNA TGTGCCAGCGAAGGCTTAGCACGGTCTAGGAACACCGGGGAGCTGTTTTTT. It translates to CASEGLARSRNTGELFF.

This clonotype was counted ten times or more. This sequence joins TRBV4-1 and TRBJ2-3; D gene uncertain. Per the germline V gene, CDR1 is MGHRA and CDR2 is YSYEKL. This CDR3 spans 14 amino acids. Trimming shortened V by 1 base and J by 6 bases, and 11 bases separated the two germline ends. CDR3 nucleotide sequence: TGCGCCAGCAGCCAAGGCCAGTTGAAGGATACGCAGTATTTT. Translated: CASSQGQLKDTQYF.

This clonotype came up a few times. This CDR3 is CASSYAPESANEKLFF. CDR3 nucleotide sequence: TGTGCCAGCAGTTACGCCCCGGAGTCGGCTAATGAAAAACTGTTTTTT. This chain joins TRBV6-6 and TRBJ1-4; D gene ambiguous. V lost 2 bases and J lost 3, with 13 bases in between. In germline, CDR1 is MNHNY, CDR2 SVGAGI (reference sequence). The CDR3 has 16 residues.